This T cell receptor (beta chain) was documented in a study of blood T cell repertoires in COVID-19. Study in general: T cells, B-cell-depleted T cells, or PBMCs provided the cDNA or gDNA that served as material.

This CDR3 comprises 17 residues. CDR1 MDHEN and CDR2 SYDVKM come from the germline V gene. V dropped 0 bases and J dropped 2 bases, with 15 bases sitting between them. Original handling: Amplifying reference gene primers gave estimates of nucleated cell counts. Repertoires were generated with immunoSEQ multiplex PCR, while TCRdb's copy carries only in-frame clones and drops some. V and J calls and clone size come straight from that table; D and trimming were deduced from the DNA. The sample lists a few hundred thousand clones, 92% occurring once. The receptor comes from a woman aged 30 to 39 who had recovered from COVID-19. Sequencing was done on a sample of PBMCs or T cells enriched from blood (not recorded which). This rearrangement joins TRBV28 to TRBJ2-3, with a tentative D call TRBD1 (6 bases). CDR3 in DNA: TGTGCCAGCAGTTTATGGAATCCAGGGGCCTACACAGATACGCAGTATTTT. Its translation: CASSLWNPGAYTDTQYF.